This T cell receptor (beta chain) was sequenced for a study of CD8 T cells in Susac syndrome (dated by TCRdb to 2018 to 2020). With regard to the full study: Whether CD8+ T cell activation and differentiation in Susac syndrome was antigen driven was tested using repertoire sequencing. What the study reported, not specific to this receptor: The study acknowledged that relatively few individuals were included in the TCR sequencing and HLA analysis.

Notes on this clonotype: Its binding antigen is unknown. One base away there is no much larger clone; base qualities are not given.

Peripheral blood CD8+ and CD4+ T cells from healthy donors, Susac syndrome patients and multiple sclerosis patients were profiled by high-throughput TCR beta sequencing. Healthy donors were age- and sex-matched controls. Bulk CD8+ and CD4+ T cells were purified by magnetic negative isolation, whereas CD8+ TEMRA cells were enriched by FACS. Blood was drawn into EDTA tubes, processed within 24 hours, and PBMCs were isolated by density gradient centrifugation. PBMCs intended for TCR sequencing were cryopreserved in liquid nitrogen and were subsequently thawed in a 37 degrees C water bath. The sorted or isolated CD4+, CD8+ and CD8+ TEMRA cells had a purity of 90% or higher. Trimming takes 5 bases from V and 8 bases from J, and the germline ends sit 9 bases apart. For CDR1 and CDR2, the germline V gene lists MNHEY and SVGAGI. There are 12 amino acids in the CDR3, from cysteine to phenylalanine inclusive. The only DNA kept is the CDR3, 36 bases in frame from the first base.

RNA was extracted using the RNeasy kit, and roughly 0.5 to 1 ug of the RNA was reverse transcribed with random hexamers. The immunoSEQ multiplex PCR assay, covering 54 Vbeta and 13 Jbeta segments, was used to amplify TCR beta CDR3 regions. PCR amplification bias was corrected by using a synthetic template baseline for primer optimization and computational correction. The study's processing was this. Reads were annotated to V, D and J genes per IMGT and analyzed with immunoSEQ Analyzer, keeping only productive sequences. To calculate clonality, Shannon entropy was normalized by log2 of the number of productive unique sequences and then subtracted from one. For each patient and control, public and private clones were evaluated within the 100 most prevalent clones. Clones were defined as Susac-specific when absent from the healthy and MS cohorts, from roughly 1,000 published viral clones and from other ImmuneACCESS disease sequences. In TCRdb, the public reads were trimmed at Q25 with fastp and aligned with MiXCR, with productive beta chains retained. Each CDR3 protein gets just one entry, which takes the most common genes and DNA from the rows behind it. The V and J calls were not made by the authors but by TCRdb's processing. The sample records 160,000 or so distinct CDR3 sequences, roughly nine tenths of which are singletons. The top ten hold about 0.073% of the sample.

This clonotype was obtained from a human donor in good health. The sample consisted of CD4+ T cells from PBMCs. The sequence joins TRBV6-5 to TRBJ1-4; tentative D gene TRBD1, with 5 bases matching. The nucleotides read TGTGCCAGCAGTACTGAGGGGGAAAAACTGTTTTTT. Its protein reads: CASSTEGEKLFF.